A single sample is the source of the 4 T cell receptor beta chains below, sequenced in a study of T cells in Graves' hyperthyroidism and ophthalmopathy. Researchers took RNA transcripts and amplified the TCR beta CDR3 regions from them. HTBI primers were used for first-round RT-PCR of the TCR CDR3. TCRdb reprocessed the multiplex PCR reads with MiXCR, giving one entry per CDR3 protein. The data contain approximately 560,000 distinct CDR3 sequences, more than 15% of them singletons. Source material: blood. These TCRs come from a young woman with Graves' hyperthyroidism.

In this sample, this clonotype turned up a few times. J is TRBJ2-1 and V is TRBV5-4, with a possible D match to TRBD2 (5 bases). There are 16 residues in the CDR3. Germline lookup yields CDR1 SGHNT and CDR2 YYREEE (reference sequence). The germline V and J ends were trimmed by 4 bases and 9 bases, with 23 bases remaining between them. CDR3 DNA: TGTGCCAGCAGCGTTCACCGGGGATCCCCGCCCAGTGAGCAGTTCTTC. Translation gives CASSVHRGSPPSEQFF.

This clonotype was found many times. The chain is built from TRBV20-1 and TRBJ2-3; 7 bases line up with TRBD2. V lost 6 bases and J lost 2; bases outside the gene matches: 11. This CDR3 contains 15 residues. Germline assignment: CDR1 DFQATT and CDR2 SNEGSKA (reference sequence). The CDR3 sequence is CSAQAASGNTDTQYF. The DNA of the CDR3 is TGCAGTGCCCAGGCGGCTAGCGGTAACACAGATACGCAGTATTTT.

This chain connects TRBV7-2 to TRBJ2-2; a possible D gene is TRBD2 (5 bases). CDR3 length equals 15 residues. V lost 1 base and J 4 bases, leaving 10 bases between the germline ends. Germline V lookup: CDR1 SGHTA, CDR2 FQGNSA. The CDR3 bases are TGTGCCAGCAGCTTAGGTGCTAGCCTCACCGGGGAGCTGTTTTTT. Protein: CASSLGASLTGELFF.

This clonotype was seen repeatedly, ten times or more. This chain links TRBV20-1 with TRBJ2-7; TRBD1 aligns across 10 bases. CDR1 is DFQATT, CDR2 SNEGSKA, per germline (reference sequence). The CDR3 has 17 amino acids. The V and J ends lost 2 bases and 3 bases, in that order; junction bases with no gene match: 13. The chain's CDR3 is CSARPNRDRGSYYEQYF. DNA of the CDR3: TGCAGTGCTAGACCCAACCGGGACAGGGGTTCTTACTACGAGCAGTACTTC.